This T cell receptor (beta chain) was identified in a study of response to subunit inactivated influenza vaccine. CDR1 is SQVTM, CDR2 ANQGSEA, per germline. The CDR3 contains 11 residues. V gave up 4 bases and J gave up 12 bases; unmatched junction bases: 8. MiXCR, run by TCRdb on the RT-PCR reads, gives a single entry per CDR3 protein. The data show under 750,000 distinct CDR3 sequences, about 12% seen once. The chain combines TRBV29-1 with TRBJ2-7, with 8 bases aligning to TRBD1. This TCR was sampled from a man aged 45-60 years who received an inactivated influenza vaccine. The sample here was PBMCs from blood, taken on the day of vaccination. CDR3 DNA sequence: TGCAGCGTTGTAACGGACAGGGCTACGTACTTC. Encoded protein: CSVVTDRATYF.